This TCR beta chain was retrieved from a study of cytomegalovirus exposure and HLA in healthy donors. General study results and limits: What TCR beta sequences reportedly achieved was accurate prediction of HLA-A and HLA-B alleles in most subjects. Generally TCR sequences proved uncommon, though certain public TCRs appeared in numerous donors. The authors later linked a missense DCLRE1C variant to TCR beta V- and J-gene trimming.

This clone was seen only a few times. Antigen specificity is unknown. Per germline, CDR1 LNHDA and CDR2 SQIVND (reference sequence). The CDR3 sequence is 12 residues long. V was trimmed by 4 bases and J by 6 bases, leaving 9 bases between them. In the PCR, 60 Vbeta and 13 Jbeta primers were used. The data were produced by immunoSEQ multiplex PCR, yet TCRdb's version contains in-frame clones alone and is incomplete. The sample carries approximately 190,000 clones, around three quarters recorded once. The clonotype comes from a woman between 25 and 40 years old in good health and CMV-seronegative. The sample was PBMCs. This sequence joins TRBV19 and TRBJ1-2; D perhaps matches TRBD1 (6 bases). The CDR3 reads CASSTQGDGYTF. CDR3 DNA sequence: TGTGCCAGTAGTACACAGGGTGATGGCTACACCTTC.